These 6 T cell receptor beta chains originate from one sample sequenced in a study of T cells in Graves' hyperthyroidism and ophthalmopathy. RNA transcripts provided the source from which TCR beta CDR3 regions were amplified. The HTBI primer set drove a first-round RT-PCR of the TCR CDR3. TCRdb re-called the multiplex PCR reads through MiXCR, storing one row per CDR3 protein. The table includes about 520,000 distinct CDR3 sequences, roughly 20% detected once. Sequenced material: blood. Source of these receptors: a man aged 18 to 29 with Graves' hyperthyroidism.

This chain uses TRBV11-3 with TRBJ2-5; 7 bases are shared with TRBD2. The germline gives CDR1 SGHNT, CDR2 YENEEA. J was trimmed by 4 bases and V by 6 bases; bases with no gene match: 8. The CDR3 sequence is 14 residues long. CDR3 in amino acids: CASSRTSDGETQYF. The CDR3 DNA follows: TGTGCCAGCAGTCGTACTAGCGATGGAGAGACCCAGTACTTC. The full variable domain, rest sourced from reference TRBV11-3 and TRBJ2-5, is EAGVVQSPRYKIIEKKQPVAFWCNPISGHNTLYWYLQNLGQGPELLIRYENEEAVDDSQLPKDRFSAERLKGVDSTLKIQPAELGDSAVYLCASSRTSDGETQYFGPGTRLLVL.

This clonotype was recorded a few times. Germline and junction disagree at one end, which may indicate a read error. The chain combines TRBV12-3 or TRBV12-4 with TRBJ1-6; unclear D gene. There are 16 residues in the CDR3. CDR3 in DNA: TGTGCCAGCAGTTTACCCCTGAAAGCCTCAAATTCAGCCCTCCACTTT. Protein: CASSLPLKASNSALHF.

This chain connects TRBV5-1 to TRBJ1-1; D is possibly TRBD1 (6 bases). V was pared by 2 bases and J by 0 bases, with 11 bases between. The CDR3 has 15 amino acids. Germline loops: CDR1 SGHRS, CDR2 YFSETQ. CDR3 amino acids: CASSFAPGVNTEAFF. In DNA, the CDR3 is TGCGCCAGCAGCTTTGCCCCAGGGGTGAACACTGAAGCTTTCTTT.

This clonotype was recorded many times. This rearrangement joins TRBV2 to TRBJ2-2; 7 nucleotides match TRBD2. V shed 6 bases and J 7 bases; nucleotides not matched to a gene: 11. The V gene's germline CDR1 is SNHLY and CDR2 FYNNEI. The CDR3 runs to 15 residues. Written as DNA, the CDR3 is TGTGCCAGCAGCTTCGGGACTACGGGGAGCGGGGAGCTGTTTTTT. It specifies CASSFGTTGSGELFF. The entire variable domain, with the rest obtained from reference TRBV2 and TRBJ2-2, is as follows: EPEVTQTPSHQVTQMGQEVILRCVPISNHLYFYWYRQILGQKVEFLVSFYNNEISEKSEIFDDQFSVERPDGSNFTLKIRSTKLEDSAMYFCASSFGTTGSGELFFGEGSRLTVL.

This clonotype was picked up many times. The CDR3 loop is CASSYFGSDEQYF. Written as DNA, the CDR3 is TGTGCCAGCAGTTACTTCGGGTCGGACGAGCAGTACTTC. V is TRBV6-5 and J is TRBJ2-7; D unresolved. The CDR3 has 13 residues. CDR1 is MNHEY and CDR2 is SVGAGI in the germline V gene. Trimming removed 1 base at V and 5 bases at J, with 9 bases between.

The chain carries TRBV11-1 and TRBJ1-3; D not resolved. Germline V gene data show CDR1 as SGHAT and CDR2 as FQDESV (reference sequence). Trimming shortened V by 5 bases and J by 1 base, and 18 bases separated the two germline ends. This CDR3 is built from 17 residues. The CDR3 here is CASSPRAAVRSGNTIYF. The CDR3, as DNA: TGTGCCAGCAGCCCGAGGGCCGCGGTAAGGTCTGGAAACACCATATATTTT.